The present T cell receptor (beta chain) was sequenced within a study of CD8+ T cells in alopecia areata. Study conclusions and caveats: Mice showed clearer TCR sharing than patients did, a gap that was possibly HLA-related.

Extracted RNA was reverse transcribed, and the resulting cDNA served as sequencing template. This table comes from immunoSEQ multiplex PCR, and its TCRdb copy is limited to in-frame clones, with some not included. The sample shows approximately 99,000 clones, approximately 59% of them seen only once. This CDR3 comprises 12 residues. The germline gives CDR1 SGHRS, CDR2 YFSETQ. V gave up 6 bases and J gave up 4 bases, with 10 bases separating them. Notes on this clone: No antigen is known for it.

This chain joins TRBV5-1 and TRBJ1-1; D remains ambiguous. The TCR comes from a human donor in good health. The sample consisted of CD8+ T cells sorted from blood. The CDR3, as DNA: TGCGCCAGCAAAGATGGCAGCACTGAAGCTTTCTTT. Encoded protein: CASKDGSTEAFF.